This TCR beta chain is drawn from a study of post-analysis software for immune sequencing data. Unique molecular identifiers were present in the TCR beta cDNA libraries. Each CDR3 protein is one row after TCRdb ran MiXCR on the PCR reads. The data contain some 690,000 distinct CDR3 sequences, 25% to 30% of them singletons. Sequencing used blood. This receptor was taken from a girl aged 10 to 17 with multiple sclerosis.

CDR3: CASSSRGGGNTEAFF. DNA for the CDR3: TGCGCCAGCAGCTCCCGTGGGGGTGGGAACACTGAAGCTTTCTTT. The chain recombines TRBV5-1 with TRBJ1-1, with D possibly matching TRBD1 (5 bases). Germline CDR1 SGHRS, CDR2 YFSETQ. This CDR3 comprises 15 residues. Trimming left V 3 bases short and J 1 base short, with 13 bases between. The complete variable domain, with remaining parts taken from reference TRBV5-1 and TRBJ1-1, reads KAGVTQTPRYLIKTRGQQVTLSCSPISGHRSVSWYQQTPGQGLQFLFEYFSETQRNKGNFPGRFSGRQFSNSRSEMNVSTLELGDSALYLCASSSRGGGNTEAFFGQGTRLTVV.